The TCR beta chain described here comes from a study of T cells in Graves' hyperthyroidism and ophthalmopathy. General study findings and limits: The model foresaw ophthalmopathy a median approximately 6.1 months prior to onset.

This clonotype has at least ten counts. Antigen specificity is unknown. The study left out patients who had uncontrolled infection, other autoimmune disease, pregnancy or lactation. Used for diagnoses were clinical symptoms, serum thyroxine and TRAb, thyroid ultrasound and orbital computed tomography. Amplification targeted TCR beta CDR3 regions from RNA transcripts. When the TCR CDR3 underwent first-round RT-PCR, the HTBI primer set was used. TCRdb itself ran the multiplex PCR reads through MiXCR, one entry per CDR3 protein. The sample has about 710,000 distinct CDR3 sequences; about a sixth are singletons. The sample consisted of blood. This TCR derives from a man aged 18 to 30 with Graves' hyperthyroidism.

CDR3 sequence reads: CASSLVLSQETQYF. The DNA for the CDR3 is TGTGCCAGCAGCTTAGTCTTATCCCAAGAGACCCAGTACTTC. The chain has TRBV11-2 and TRBJ2-5; D call uncertain. Germline V CDR1 and CDR2: SGHAT, FQNNGV. The length of the CDR3 is 14 residues. The V end was cut by 1 base, the J end by 1 base, with 7 bases between. The complete variable domain, with remaining parts taken from reference TRBV11-2 and TRBJ2-5, reads EAGVAQSPRYKIIEKRQSVAFWCNPISGHATLYWYQQILGQGPKLLIQFQNNGVVDDSQLPKDRFSAERLKGVDSTLKIQPAKLEDSAVYLCASSLVLSQETQYFGPGTRLLVL.